The next 13 T cell receptor beta chains were all read from a single sample in a study of CXCR3-negative and CXCR3-positive naive CD8 T cells (dated by TCRdb to between 2018 and 2021). Study-level results and caveats: TRB CDR3s from CXCR3-positive naive cells showed higher hydrophobicity (lower Kidera factor 4), lower energy, and higher strength and volume indices than CXCR3-negative naive cells.

These receptors have no identified antigens. The run used a NextSeq 550. The Human TCR Profiling Kit (MiLaboratory) was used to prepare UMI-labeled 5' RACE TRB cDNA libraries. Following reprocessing of the reads by TCRdb, the data hold one row per CDR3 protein sequence and no DNA is available. This sample's records show about 5,500 distinct CDR3 sequences. The ten biggest clones cover 2% of the sample. Source material: naive CXCR3+ CD8+ T cells from blood. The cell subset or site tag for this specimen amounts to: CD45RO-CCR7+CD27+CD95- naive CD8+ T cells expressing CXCR3 (TNR3+). The source of these receptors is a human donor in good health. Some clones in this sample may be carry-over from other donors' samples.

By frequency, this clonotype registers medium-sized. The chain joins TRBV29-1 to TRBJ2-7; with no DNA, the TCRdb D assignment of TRBD1 cannot be verified. The CDR3 loop spans 14 amino acids. CDR1 SQVTM and CDR2 ANQGSEA come from the germline V gene. The CDR3 is CSVEDRQGGYEQYF.

This chain uses TRBV7-9 with TRBJ2-2. Germline values: CDR1 SEHNR, CDR2 FQNEAQ (reference sequence). This CDR3 is 13 amino acids long. CDR3 in amino acids: CASSSLVTGELFF.

This clonotype ranks as large in terms of frequency. CDR3 residues: CASASGGSGNIQYF. The chain employs TRBV10-3 and TRBJ2-4; TCRdb returns TRBD2, unconfirmable since there is no DNA. This CDR3 contains 14 residues. The germline CDR1 and CDR2 sequences are ENHRY and SYGVKD.

This clonotype shows up as medium-sized by frequency. The V gene is TRBV29-1, the J gene TRBJ2-7; there is no DNA to check the TCRdb D call of TRBD1. This CDR3 is 14 amino acids long. From germline, CDR1 is SQVTM and CDR2 ANQGSEA. The chain's CDR3 is CSVEAPGQQYEQYF.

The rearrangement links TRBV4-3 to TRBJ1-3. This CDR3 is built from 15 residues. Germline lookup yields CDR1 LGHNA and CDR2 YSLEER. CDR3 protein: CASSQFRTTGNTIYF.

The chain has TRBV30 and TRBJ1-2. This CDR3 has 13 amino acids. Germline lookup yields CDR1 GTSNPN and CDR2 SVGIG (reference sequence). CDR3 sequence: CAWRQEVSYGYTF.

This clonotype is classed as medium-sized (0.01 to 0.1%) by frequency. CDR3 region: CSVDPGGNYGYTF. This sequence joins TRBV29-1 and TRBJ1-2; the TCRdb call, TRBD1, lacks DNA for checking. CDR3 length: 13 residues. Germline V gives CDR1 SQVTM, CDR2 ANQGSEA. The whole variable domain, filled in from reference TRBV29-1 and TRBJ1-2, reads SAVISQKPSRDICQRGTSLTIQCQVDSQVTMMFWYRQQPGQSLTLIATANQGSEATYESGFVIDKFPISRPNLTFSTLTVSNMSPEDSSIYLCSVDPGGNYGYTFGSGTRLTVV.

The J gene is TRBJ1-5, the V gene TRBV12-3 or TRBV12-4; TCRdb picks TRBD1, but there is no DNA to check that call. CDR3 length: 15 amino acids. The CDR3 reads CASSPGQGINQPQHF.

By frequency, this clonotype registers medium-sized. The genes are TRBV4-1 and TRBJ2-3; TCRdb designates TRBD1, a call that cannot be tested without DNA. The germline V gene has CDR1 MGHRA and CDR2 YSYEKL. This CDR3 region has 18 residues. CDR3: CASSQAFGTGQATDTQYF.

The chain employs TRBV29-1 and TRBJ2-7. Germline CDR1 and CDR2: SQVTM and ANQGSEA. The CDR3 is made up of 12 amino acids. This chain's CDR3 is CSVMGATYEQYF.

The rearrangement links TRBV11-3 to TRBJ2-7; no DNA is available, so the TRBD1 call from TCRdb remains unchecked. The CDR3 is 16 amino acids. Germline CDR1 SGHNT, CDR2 YENEEA. CDR3 residues: CASSSTGNLAHYEQYF.

This clonotype is identified as medium-sized from frequency. The V and J genes are TRBV29-1 and TRBJ2-7; TCRdb calls TRBD2, which cannot be checked without DNA. CDR1 and CDR2 from the germline V gene are SQVTM and ANQGSEA. This CDR3 region has 16 residues. CDR3 protein: CSVEIGRDRGTYEQYF.

By frequency, this clonotype is medium-sized. The chain has TRBV9 and TRBJ2-7. This CDR3 region has 13 residues. CDR1 SGDLS and CDR2 YYNGEE come from the germline V gene. Here the CDR3 reads CASKGESSYEQYF.